This record concerns one T cell receptor beta chain sequence. The data stem from a study of blood T cell repertoires in COVID-19. Study overall: Researchers got acute and convalescent COVID-19 samples from the United States, Italy and Spain. T cells, B-cell-depleted T cells, or PBMCs supplied cDNA or gDNA.

The authors' processing: Reference gene primer amplification in the assay estimated nucleated cell counts. Data came from immunoSEQ multiplex PCR; TCRdb stores just in-frame clones and leaves some out. V and J calls and clone size are as listed in that table; D and trimming were resolved from the DNA. The table has 170,000 or so clones, 75% to 85% seen once. The CDR3 length is 13 residues. In germline, CDR1 is SGHNT, CDR2 YENEEA. Trimming stripped 4 bases from V and 6 bases from J, with 13 bases between. The chain recombines TRBV11-3 with TRBJ2-7; the D gene is possibly TRBD1 (7 bases). Input material: peripheral blood. This receptor was obtained from a human donor in a cohort sampled during active COVID-19. CDR3 coding DNA: TGTGCCAGCAGCTCTCAGGGGGGATCCGAGCAGTACTTC. Translated, it gives CASSSQGGSEQYF.